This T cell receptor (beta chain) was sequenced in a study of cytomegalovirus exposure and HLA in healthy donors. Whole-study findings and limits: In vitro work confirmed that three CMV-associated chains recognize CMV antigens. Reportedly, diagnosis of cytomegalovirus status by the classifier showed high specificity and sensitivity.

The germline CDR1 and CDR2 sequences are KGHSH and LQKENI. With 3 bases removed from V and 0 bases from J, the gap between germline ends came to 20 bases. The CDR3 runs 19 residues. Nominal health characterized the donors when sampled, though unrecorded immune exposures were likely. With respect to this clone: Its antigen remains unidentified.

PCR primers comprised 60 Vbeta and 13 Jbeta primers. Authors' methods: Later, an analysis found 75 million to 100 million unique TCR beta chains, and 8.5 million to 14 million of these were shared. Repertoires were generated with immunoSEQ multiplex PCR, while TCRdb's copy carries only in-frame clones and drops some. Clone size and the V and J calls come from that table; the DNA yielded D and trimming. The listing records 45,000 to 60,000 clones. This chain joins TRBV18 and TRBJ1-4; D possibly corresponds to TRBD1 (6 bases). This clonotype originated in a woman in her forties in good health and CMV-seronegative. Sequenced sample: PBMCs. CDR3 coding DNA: TGTGCCAGCTCACCTTCGGGTACTATACAGGGACCAACTAATGAAAAACTGTTTTTT. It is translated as CASSPSGTIQGPTNEKLFF. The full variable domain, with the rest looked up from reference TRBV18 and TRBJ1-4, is NAGVMQNPRHLVRRRGQEARLRCSPMKGHSHVYWYRQLPEEGLKFMVYLQKENIIDESGMPKERFSAEFPKEGPSILRIQQVVRGDSAAYFCASSPSGTIQGPTNEKLFFGSGTQLSVL.